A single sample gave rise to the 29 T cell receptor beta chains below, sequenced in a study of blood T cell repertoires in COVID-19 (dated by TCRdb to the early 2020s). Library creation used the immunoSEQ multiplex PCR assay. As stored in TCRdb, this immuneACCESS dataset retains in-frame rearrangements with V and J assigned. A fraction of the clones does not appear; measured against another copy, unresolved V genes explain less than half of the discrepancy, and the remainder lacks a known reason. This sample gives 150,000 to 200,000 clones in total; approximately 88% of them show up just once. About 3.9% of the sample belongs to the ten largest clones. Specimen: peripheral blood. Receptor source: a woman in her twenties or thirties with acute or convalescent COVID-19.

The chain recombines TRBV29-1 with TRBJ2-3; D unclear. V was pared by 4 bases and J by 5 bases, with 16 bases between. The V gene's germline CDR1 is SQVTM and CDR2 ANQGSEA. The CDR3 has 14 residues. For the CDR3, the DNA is TGCAGCGTTGCTACTACCCTACACGGAGATACGCAGTATTTT. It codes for CSVATTLHGDTQYF.

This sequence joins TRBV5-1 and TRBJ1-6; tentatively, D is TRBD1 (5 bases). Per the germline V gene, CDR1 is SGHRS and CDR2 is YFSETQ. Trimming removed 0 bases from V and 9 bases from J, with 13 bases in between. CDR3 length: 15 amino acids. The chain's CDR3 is CASSLGPAGGSPLHF. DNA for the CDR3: TGCGCCAGCAGCTTGGGCCCGGCGGGGGGTTCACCCCTCCACTTT. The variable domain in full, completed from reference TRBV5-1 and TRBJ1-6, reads KAGVTQTPRYLIKTRGQQVTLSCSPISGHRSVSWYQQTPGQGLQFLFEYFSETQRNKGNFPGRFSGRQFSNSRSEMNVSTLELGDSALYLCASSLGPAGGSPLHFGNGTRLTVT.

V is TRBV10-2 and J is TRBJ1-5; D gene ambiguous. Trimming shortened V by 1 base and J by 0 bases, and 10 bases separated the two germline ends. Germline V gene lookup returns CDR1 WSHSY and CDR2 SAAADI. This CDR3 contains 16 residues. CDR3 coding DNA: TGCGCCAGCAGTGAGTTCGGGGATTATAGCAATCAGCCCCAGCATTTT. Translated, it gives CASSEFGDYSNQPQHF.

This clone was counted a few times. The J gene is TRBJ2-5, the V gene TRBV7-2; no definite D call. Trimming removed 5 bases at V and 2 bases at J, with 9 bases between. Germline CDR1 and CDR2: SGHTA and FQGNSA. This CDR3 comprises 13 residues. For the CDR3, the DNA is TGTGCCAGCAGCCCTAACAGACAAGAGACCCAGTACTTC. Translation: CASSPNRQETQYF.

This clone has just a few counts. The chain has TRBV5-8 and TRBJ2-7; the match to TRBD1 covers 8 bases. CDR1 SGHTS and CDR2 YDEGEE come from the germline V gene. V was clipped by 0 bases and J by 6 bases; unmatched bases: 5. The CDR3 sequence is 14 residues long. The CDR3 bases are TGTGCCAGCAGCTTGGCAGGGGGCGCGTCCGAGCAGTACTTC. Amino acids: CASSLAGGASEQYF.

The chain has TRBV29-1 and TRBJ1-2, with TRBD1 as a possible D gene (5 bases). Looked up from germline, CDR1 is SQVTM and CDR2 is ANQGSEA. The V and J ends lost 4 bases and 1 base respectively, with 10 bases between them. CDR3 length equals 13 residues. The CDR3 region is CSVGTGGNYGYTF. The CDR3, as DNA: TGCAGCGTTGGTACAGGCGGTAACTATGGCTACACCTTC.

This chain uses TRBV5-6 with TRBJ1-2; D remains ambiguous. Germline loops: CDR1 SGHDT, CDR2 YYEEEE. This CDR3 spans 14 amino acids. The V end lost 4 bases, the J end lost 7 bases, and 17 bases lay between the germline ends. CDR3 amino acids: CASSDPGSRRGYTF. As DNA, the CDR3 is TGTGCCAGCAGCGACCCCGGGTCCCGGCGTGGCTACACCTTC.

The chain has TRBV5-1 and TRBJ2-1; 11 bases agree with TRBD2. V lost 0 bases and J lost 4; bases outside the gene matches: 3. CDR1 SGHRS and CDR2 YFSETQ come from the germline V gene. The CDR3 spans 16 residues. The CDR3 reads CASSLDLAGGYNEQFF. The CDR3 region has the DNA TGCGCCAGCAGCTTGGATCTAGCGGGAGGATACAATGAGCAGTTCTTC.

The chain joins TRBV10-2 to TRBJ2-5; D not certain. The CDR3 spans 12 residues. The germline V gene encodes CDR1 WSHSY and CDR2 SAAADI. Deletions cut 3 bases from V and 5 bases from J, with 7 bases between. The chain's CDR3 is CASSDTGETQYF. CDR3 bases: TGCGCCAGCAGTGATACGGGTGAGACCCAGTACTTC.

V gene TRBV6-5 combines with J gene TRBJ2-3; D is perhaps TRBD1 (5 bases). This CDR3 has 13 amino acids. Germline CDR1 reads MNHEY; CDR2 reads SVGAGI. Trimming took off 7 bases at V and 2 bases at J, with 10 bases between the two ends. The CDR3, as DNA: TGTGCCAGCACTAGACAGAACACAGATACGCAGTATTTT. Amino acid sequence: CASTRQNTDTQYF.

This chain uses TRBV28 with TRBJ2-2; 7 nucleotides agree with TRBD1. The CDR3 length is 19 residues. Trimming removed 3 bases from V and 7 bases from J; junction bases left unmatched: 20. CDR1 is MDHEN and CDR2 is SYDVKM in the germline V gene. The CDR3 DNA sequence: TGTGCCAGCAGTTTTTCCAGGACAGGTCCCAAAAGGAGCGGCGGGGAGCTGTTTTTT. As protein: CASSFSRTGPKRSGGELFF.

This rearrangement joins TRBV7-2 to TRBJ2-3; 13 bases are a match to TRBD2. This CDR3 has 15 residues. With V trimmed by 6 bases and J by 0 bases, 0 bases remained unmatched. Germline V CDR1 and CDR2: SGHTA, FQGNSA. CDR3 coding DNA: TGTGCCAGCAGGGGACTAGCGGGAAGCACAGATACGCAGTATTTT. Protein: CASRGLAGSTDTQYF. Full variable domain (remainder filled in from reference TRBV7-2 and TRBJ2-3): GAGVSQSPSNKVTEKGKDVELRCDPISGHTALYWYRQSLGQGLEFLIYFQGNSAPDKSGLPSDRFSAERTGGSVSTLTIQRTQQEDSAVYLCASRGLAGSTDTQYFGPGTRLTVL.

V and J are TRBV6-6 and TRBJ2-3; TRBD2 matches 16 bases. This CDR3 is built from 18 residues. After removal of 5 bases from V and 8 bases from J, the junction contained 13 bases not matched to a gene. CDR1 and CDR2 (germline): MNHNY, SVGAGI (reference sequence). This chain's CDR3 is CASSPQGTSGRAAATQYF. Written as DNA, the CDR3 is TGTGCCAGCAGTCCCCAAGGGACTAGCGGGAGGGCCGCGGCTACGCAGTATTTT.

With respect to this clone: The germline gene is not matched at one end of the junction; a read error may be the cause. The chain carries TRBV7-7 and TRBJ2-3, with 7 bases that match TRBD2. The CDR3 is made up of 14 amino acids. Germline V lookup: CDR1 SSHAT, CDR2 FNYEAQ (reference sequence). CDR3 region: CASSTGGGSDTQYF. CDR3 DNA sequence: TGTGCTAGCAGCACTGGGGGAGGGTCGGATACGCAGTATTTT.

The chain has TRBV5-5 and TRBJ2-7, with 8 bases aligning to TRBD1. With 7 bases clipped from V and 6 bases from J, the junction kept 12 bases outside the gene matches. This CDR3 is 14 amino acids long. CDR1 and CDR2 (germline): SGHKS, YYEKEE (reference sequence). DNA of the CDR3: TGTGCCAGCTCGTTCTTTCAGGGGGCTAGCGAGCAGTACTTC. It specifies CASSFFQGASEQYF. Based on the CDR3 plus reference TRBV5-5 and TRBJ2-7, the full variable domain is DAGVTQSPTHLIKTRGQQVTLRCSPISGHKSVSWYQQVLGQGPQFIFQYYEKEERGRGNFPDRFSARQFPNYSSELNVNALLLGDSALYLCASSFFQGASEQYFGPGTRLTVT.

CDR3 sequence: CASSLQRTEKLFF. In nucleotides, the CDR3 is TGTGCCAGCTCCCTACAGAGAACCGAAAAACTGTTTTTT. The chain recombines TRBV11-2 with TRBJ1-4; unclear D gene. Germline CDR1 SGHAT, CDR2 FQNNGV. The CDR3 has 13 amino acids. Trimming cost V 8 bases and J 8 bases, with 15 bases left between them.

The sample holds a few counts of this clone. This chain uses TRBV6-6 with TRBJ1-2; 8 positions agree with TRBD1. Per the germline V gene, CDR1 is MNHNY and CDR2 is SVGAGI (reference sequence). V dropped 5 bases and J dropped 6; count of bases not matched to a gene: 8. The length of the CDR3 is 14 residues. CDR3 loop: CASSKQQTGDGYTF. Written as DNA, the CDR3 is TGTGCCAGCAGTAAACAACAGACAGGGGATGGCTACACCTTC.

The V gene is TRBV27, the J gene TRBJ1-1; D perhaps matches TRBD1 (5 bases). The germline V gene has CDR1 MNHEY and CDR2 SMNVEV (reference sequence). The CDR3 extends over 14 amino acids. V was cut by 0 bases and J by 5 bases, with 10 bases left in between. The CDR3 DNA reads TGTGCCAGCAGTTTATCGATCGGGGGGACTGAAGCTTTCTTT. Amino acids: CASSLSIGGTEAFF.

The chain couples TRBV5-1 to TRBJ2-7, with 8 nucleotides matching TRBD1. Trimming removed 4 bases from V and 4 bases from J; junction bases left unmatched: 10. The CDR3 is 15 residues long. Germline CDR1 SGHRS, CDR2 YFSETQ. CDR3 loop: CASSPGPGQDYEQYF. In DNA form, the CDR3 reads TGCGCCAGCAGCCCAGGACCGGGACAGGATTACGAGCAGTACTTC.

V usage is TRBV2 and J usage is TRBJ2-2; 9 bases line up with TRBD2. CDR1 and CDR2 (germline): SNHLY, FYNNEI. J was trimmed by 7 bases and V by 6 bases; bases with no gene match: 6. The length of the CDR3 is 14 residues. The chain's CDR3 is CASRMREGLGELFF. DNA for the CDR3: TGTGCCAGCAGAATGCGGGAGGGCCTCGGGGAGCTGTTTTTT.

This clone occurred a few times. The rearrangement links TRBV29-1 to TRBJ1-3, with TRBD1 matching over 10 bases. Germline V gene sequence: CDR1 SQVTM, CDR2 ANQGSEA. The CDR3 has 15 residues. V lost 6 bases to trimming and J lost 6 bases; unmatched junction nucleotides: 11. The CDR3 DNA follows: TGCAGCGTGGGGACCGGACAGGGGGATGAAAACACCATATATTTT. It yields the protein CSVGTGQGDENTIYF.

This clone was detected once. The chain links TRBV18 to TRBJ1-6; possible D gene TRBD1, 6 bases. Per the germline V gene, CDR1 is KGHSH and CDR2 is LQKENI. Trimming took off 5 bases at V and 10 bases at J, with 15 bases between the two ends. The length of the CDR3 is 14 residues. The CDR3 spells CASSADAQGSPLHF. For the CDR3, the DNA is TGTGCCAGCTCAGCGGACGCTCAGGGGTCACCCCTCCACTTT. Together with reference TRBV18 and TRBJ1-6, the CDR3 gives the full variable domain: NAGVMQNPRHLVRRRGQEARLRCSPMKGHSHVYWYRQLPEEGLKFMVYLQKENIIDESGMPKERFSAEFPKEGPSILRIQQVVRGDSAAYFCASSADAQGSPLHFGNGTRLTVT.

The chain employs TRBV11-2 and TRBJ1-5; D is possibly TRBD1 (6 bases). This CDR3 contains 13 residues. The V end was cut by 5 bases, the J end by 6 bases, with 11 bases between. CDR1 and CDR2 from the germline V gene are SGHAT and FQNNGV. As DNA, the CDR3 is TGTGCCAGCAGCCAGGGGCTGGCTCAGCCCCAGCATTTT. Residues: CASSQGLAQPQHF.

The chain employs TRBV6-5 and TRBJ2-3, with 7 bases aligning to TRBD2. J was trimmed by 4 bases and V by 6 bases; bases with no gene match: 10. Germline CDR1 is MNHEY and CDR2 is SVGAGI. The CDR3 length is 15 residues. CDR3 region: CASRRDYRRPDTQYF. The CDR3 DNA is TGTGCCAGCAGACGGGACTACAGGCGTCCAGATACGCAGTATTTT.

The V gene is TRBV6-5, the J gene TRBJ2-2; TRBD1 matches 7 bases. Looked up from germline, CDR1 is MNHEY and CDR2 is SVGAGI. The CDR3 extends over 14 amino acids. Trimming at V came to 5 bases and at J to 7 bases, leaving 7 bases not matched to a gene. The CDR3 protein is CASSPQGGVGELFF. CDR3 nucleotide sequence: TGTGCCAGCAGTCCCCAAGGGGGCGTCGGGGAGCTGTTTTTT.

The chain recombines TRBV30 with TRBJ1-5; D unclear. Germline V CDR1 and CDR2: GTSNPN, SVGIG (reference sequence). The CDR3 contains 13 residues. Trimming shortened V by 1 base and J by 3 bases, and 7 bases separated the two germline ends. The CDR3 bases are TGTGCCTGGAGTGGCAGACTCAATCAGCCCCAGCATTTT. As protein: CAWSGRLNQPQHF.

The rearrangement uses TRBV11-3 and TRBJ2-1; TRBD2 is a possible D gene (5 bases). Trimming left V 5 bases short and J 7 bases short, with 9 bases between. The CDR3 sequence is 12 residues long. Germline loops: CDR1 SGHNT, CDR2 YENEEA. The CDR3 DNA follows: TGTGCCAGCAGCGGACGGAGGAATGAGCAGTTCTTC. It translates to CASSGRRNEQFF. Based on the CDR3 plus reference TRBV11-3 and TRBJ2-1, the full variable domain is EAGVVQSPRYKIIEKKQPVAFWCNPISGHNTLYWYLQNLGQGPELLIRYENEEAVDDSQLPKDRFSAERLKGVDSTLKIQPAELGDSAVYLCASSGRRNEQFFGPGTRLTVL.

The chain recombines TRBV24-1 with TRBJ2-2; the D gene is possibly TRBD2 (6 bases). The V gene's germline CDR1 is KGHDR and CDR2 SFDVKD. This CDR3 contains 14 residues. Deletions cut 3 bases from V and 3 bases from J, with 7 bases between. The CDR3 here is CATSDPGDTGELFF. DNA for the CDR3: TGTGCCACCAGTGATCCGGGGGACACCGGGGAGCTGTTTTTT.

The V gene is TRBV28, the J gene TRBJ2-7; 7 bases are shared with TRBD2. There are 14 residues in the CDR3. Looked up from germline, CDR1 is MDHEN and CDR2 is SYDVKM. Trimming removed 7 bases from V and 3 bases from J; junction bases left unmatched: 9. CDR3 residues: CASIKASGNYEQYF. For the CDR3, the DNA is TGTGCCAGCATCAAAGCTAGCGGCAACTACGAGCAGTACTTC. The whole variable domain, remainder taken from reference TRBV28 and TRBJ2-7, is DVKVTQSSRYLVKRTGEKVFLECVQDMDHENMFWYRQDPGLGLRLIYFSYDVKMKEKGDIPEGYSVSREKKERFSLILESASTNQTSMYLCASIKASGNYEQYFGPGTRLTVT.